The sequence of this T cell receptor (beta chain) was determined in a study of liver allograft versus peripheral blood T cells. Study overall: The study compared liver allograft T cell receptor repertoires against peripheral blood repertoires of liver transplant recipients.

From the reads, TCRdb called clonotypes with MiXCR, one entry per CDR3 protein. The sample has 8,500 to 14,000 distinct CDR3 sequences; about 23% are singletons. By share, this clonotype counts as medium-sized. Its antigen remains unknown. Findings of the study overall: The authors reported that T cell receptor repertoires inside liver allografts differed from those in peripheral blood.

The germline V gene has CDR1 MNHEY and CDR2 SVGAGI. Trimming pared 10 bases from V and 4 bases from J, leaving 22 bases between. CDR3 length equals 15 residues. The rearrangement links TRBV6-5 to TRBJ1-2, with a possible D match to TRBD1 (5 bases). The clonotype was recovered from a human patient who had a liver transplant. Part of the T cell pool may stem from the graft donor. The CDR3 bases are TGTGCCACCACTGAAGGGGTCTCTGCAAGCTATGGCTACACCTTC. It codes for CATTEGVSASYGYTF.